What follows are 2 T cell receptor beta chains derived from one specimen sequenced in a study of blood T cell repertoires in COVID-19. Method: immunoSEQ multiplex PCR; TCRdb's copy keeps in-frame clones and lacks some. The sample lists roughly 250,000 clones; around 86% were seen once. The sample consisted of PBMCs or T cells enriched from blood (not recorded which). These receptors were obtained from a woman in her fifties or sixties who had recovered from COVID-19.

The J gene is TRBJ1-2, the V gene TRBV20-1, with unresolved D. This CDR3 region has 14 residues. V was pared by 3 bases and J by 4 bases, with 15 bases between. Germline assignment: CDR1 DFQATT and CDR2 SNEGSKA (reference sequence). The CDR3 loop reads CSASAMGILYGYTF. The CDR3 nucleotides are TGCAGTGCTAGTGCCATGGGCATCCTCTATGGCTACACCTTC.

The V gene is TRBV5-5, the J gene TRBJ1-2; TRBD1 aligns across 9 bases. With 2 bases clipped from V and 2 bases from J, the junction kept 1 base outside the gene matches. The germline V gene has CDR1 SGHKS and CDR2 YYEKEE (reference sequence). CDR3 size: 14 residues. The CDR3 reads CASSLGTGNYGYTF. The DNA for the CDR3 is TGTGCCAGCAGCTTAGGGACAGGGAACTATGGCTACACCTTC.